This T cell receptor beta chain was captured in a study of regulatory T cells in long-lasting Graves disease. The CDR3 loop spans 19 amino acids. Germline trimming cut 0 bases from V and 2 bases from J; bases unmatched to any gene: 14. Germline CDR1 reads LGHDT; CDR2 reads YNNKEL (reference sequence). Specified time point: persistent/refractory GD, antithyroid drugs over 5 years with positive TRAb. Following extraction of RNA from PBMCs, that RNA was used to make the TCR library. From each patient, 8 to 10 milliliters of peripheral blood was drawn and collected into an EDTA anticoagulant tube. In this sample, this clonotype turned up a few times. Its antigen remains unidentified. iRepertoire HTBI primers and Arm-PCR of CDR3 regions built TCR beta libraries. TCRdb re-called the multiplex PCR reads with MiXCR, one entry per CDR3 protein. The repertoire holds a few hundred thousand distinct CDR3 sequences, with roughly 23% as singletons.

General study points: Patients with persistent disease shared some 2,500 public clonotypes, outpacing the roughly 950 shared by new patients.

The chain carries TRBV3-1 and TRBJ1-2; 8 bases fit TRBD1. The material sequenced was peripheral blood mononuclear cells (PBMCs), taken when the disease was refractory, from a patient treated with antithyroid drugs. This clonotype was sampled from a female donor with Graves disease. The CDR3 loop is CASSQERRPGGAGNYGYTF. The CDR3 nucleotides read TGTGCCAGCAGCCAAGAACGTAGGCCAGGGGGCGCGGGGAACTATGGCTACACCTTC.